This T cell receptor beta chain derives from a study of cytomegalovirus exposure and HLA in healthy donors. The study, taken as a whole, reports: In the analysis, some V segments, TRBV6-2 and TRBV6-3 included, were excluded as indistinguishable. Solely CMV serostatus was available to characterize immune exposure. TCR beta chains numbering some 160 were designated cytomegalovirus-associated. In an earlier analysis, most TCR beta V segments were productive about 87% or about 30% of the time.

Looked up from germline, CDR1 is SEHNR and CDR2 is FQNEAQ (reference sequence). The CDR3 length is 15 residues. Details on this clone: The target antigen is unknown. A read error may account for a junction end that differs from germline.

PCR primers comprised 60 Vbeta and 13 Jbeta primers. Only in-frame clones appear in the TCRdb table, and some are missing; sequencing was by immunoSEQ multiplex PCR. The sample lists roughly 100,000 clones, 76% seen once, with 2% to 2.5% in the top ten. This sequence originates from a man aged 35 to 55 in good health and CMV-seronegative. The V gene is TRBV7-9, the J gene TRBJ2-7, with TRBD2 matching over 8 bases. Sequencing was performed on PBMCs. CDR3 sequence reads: CSSSLVPGLVTEQYF. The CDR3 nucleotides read TGTTCCAGCAGCTTAGTTCCGGGACTAGTCACCGAGCAGTACTTC.